This entry concerns a single TCR beta chain. The sample comes from a study of shared clonotypes between healthy human individuals. Data came from immunoSEQ multiplex PCR; TCRdb stores just in-frame clones and leaves some out. The table shows about 2.4 million clones, with approximately 94% occurring only once. V gave up 4 bases and J gave up 7 bases, with 13 bases separating them. The CDR3 covers 14 residues. The receptor was derived from a man aged 18 to 35 in good health. Some clones in this sample may be carry-over from other donors' samples. Specimen: naive CD4+ T cells from PBMCs. Described subset: CD45RA+ positively selected. The chain is built from TRBV23-1 and TRBJ2-2, with D tentatively TRBD1 or TRBD2 (6 bases each). TRBV23-1 is filed as an ORF, its function uncertain. CDR3 region: CASSRSQGLGELFF. The DNA for the CDR3 is TGCGCCAGCAGTCGGTCACAGGGACTCGGGGAGCTGTTTTTT.